A selection of T cell receptor beta chains follows, all from one sample in a study of response to subunit inactivated influenza vaccine. TCRdb reprocessed the RT-PCR reads with MiXCR, giving one entry per CDR3 protein. In the table there are 560,000 or so distinct CDR3 sequences, 7.5% to 8.5% of which are singletons. The specimen was PBMCs from blood, collected around 25 months after vaccination. The origin of the receptors is a man between 45 and 75 years old who received an inactivated influenza vaccine. Both conserved end residues are part of each CDR3. The D gene is left open where the match is weak. Clone size appears in some rows only: once, few, many, or a class for an expanded clone.

D: TRBD1
V: TRBV11-1
length: 18
J: TRBJ1-4
size: few
CDR3: CASSLQTGGSWTNEKLFF
DNA: TGTGCCAGCAGTTTACAGACAGGGGGTTCGTGGACTAATGAAAAACTGTTTTTT

D: TRBD2
V: TRBV7-9
length: 16
J: TRBJ2-3
size: -
CDR3: CASSHPTGGPTDTQYF
DNA: TGTGCCAGCAGCCACCCAACGGGAGGGCCCACAGATACGCAGTATTTT

D: TRBD2
V: TRBV5-1
length: 16
J: TRBJ2-3
size: few
CDR3: CASSLAYSGGTDTQYF
DNA: TGCGCCAGCAGCTTGGCGTATAGCGGGGGCACAGATACGCAGTATTTT

D: -
V: TRBV12-3/TRBV12-4
length: 12
J: TRBJ2-3
size: -
CDR3: CASSLDQATQYF
DNA: TGTGCCAGCAGTTTGGACCAAGCTACGCAGTATTTT

D: -
V: TRBV5-3
length: 19
J: TRBJ1-5
size: -
CDR3: CARSFLGVFAPMRNQPQHF
DNA: TGTGCCAGAAGCTTCTTAGGGGTTTTCGCACCGATGCGGAATCAGCCCCAGCATTTT

D: -
V: TRBV7-9
length: 14
J: TRBJ1-3
size: -
CDR3: CASSFVSRGNTIYF
DNA: TGTGCCAGCAGCTTCGTCTCGAGGGGAAACACCATATATTTT

D: TRBD2
V: TRBV28
length: 16
J: TRBJ2-3
size: many
CDR3: CASSRLFGTNTDTQYF
DNA: TGTGCCAGCAGTCGGCTCTTCGGGACTAACACAGATACGCAGTATTTT

D: -
V: TRBV5-1
length: 15
J: TRBJ1-2
size: few
CDR3: CASSSEGPDVYGYTF
DNA: TGCGCCAGCAGCTCCGAGGGCCCAGACGTCTATGGCTACACCTTC

D: -
V: TRBV27
length: 15
J: TRBJ2-4
size: -
CDR3: CASRASSGARTIQYF
DNA: TGTGCCAGCAGAGCCTCTTCAGGGGCCCGGACCATTCAGTACTTC

D: TRBD1
V: TRBV23-1
length: 14
J: TRBJ2-7
size: many
CDR3: CAPRPGGALYEQYF
DNA: TGCGCCCCCCGCCCAGGGGGAGCCTTATACGAGCAGTACTTC

D: TRBD2
V: TRBV5-1
length: 15
J: TRBJ2-1
size: -
CDR3: CASSSTGTSGNEQFF
DNA: TGCGCCAGCAGCTCCACCGGGACTAGCGGCAATGAGCAGTTCTTC

D: -
V: TRBV18
length: 15
J: TRBJ2-5
size: few
CDR3: CASSPPGRYQETQYF
DNA: TGTGCCAGCTCACCACCCGGACGATACCAAGAGACCCAGTACTTC

D: -
V: TRBV5-1
length: 17
J: TRBJ1-4
size: many
CDR3: CASSLRTRVTTNEKLFF
DNA: TGCGCCAGCAGCTTGAGGACCCGGGTTACAACTAATGAAAAACTGTTTTTT

D: TRBD1
V: TRBV4-1
length: 15
J: TRBJ1-2
size: few
CDR3: CASSQDRGRGYGYTF
DNA: TGCGCCAGCAGCCAAGACAGGGGGCGAGGGTATGGCTACACCTTC

D: -
V: TRBV7-8
length: 16
J: TRBJ2-1
size: -
CDR3: CASSLGDTRLVNEQFF
DNA: TGTGCCAGCAGCCTAGGGGACACCCGGCTCGTCAATGAGCAGTTCTTC

D: TRBD1
V: TRBV15
length: 16
J: TRBJ2-7
size: many
CDR3: CATSRDEIGTGGTRYF
DNA: TGTGCCACCAGCAGAGATGAGATAGGGACAGGGGGAACTCGGTACTTC

D: TRBD2
V: TRBV5-1
length: 15
J: TRBJ2-2
size: few
CDR3: CASSSGLAASGELFF
DNA: TGCGCCAGCAGCTCGGGACTAGCGGCTTCGGGGGAGCTGTTTTTT

D: TRBD2
V: TRBV6-5
length: 15
J: TRBJ2-2
size: many
CDR3: CASSYSGGAAGELFF
DNA: TGTGCCAGCAGTTACAGCGGGGGGGCCGCCGGGGAGCTGTTTTTT

D: -
V: TRBV11-2
length: 18
J: TRBJ2-6
size: few
CDR3: CASSTPVLSYSGANVLTF
DNA: TGTGCCAGCAGCACCCCTGTTTTGTCGTACTCTGGGGCCAACGTCCTGACTTTC

D: TRBD2
V: TRBV7-8
length: 16
J: TRBJ2-1
size: -
CDR3: CASSQSGGTPYNEQFF
DNA: TGTGCCAGCAGTCAAAGCGGGGGGACCCCCTACAATGAGCAGTTCTTC

D: -
V: TRBV20-1
length: 11
J: TRBJ2-7
size: few
CDR3: CSARLVGEQYF
DNA: TGCAGTGCAAGACTAGTAGGCGAGCAGTACTTC

D: TRBD1
V: TRBV28
length: 14
J: TRBJ2-7
size: -
CDR3: CASSFGDRVDEQYF
DNA: TGTGCCAGCAGTTTTGGGGACAGGGTGGACGAGCAGTACTTC

D: TRBD2
V: TRBV15
length: 17
J: TRBJ2-1
size: few
CDR3: CATSRDFGSGGASEQFF
DNA: TGTGCCACCAGCAGAGATTTTGGTAGCGGGGGGGCCAGTGAGCAGTTCTTC

D: TRBD1
V: TRBV27
length: 14
J: TRBJ2-5
size: many
CDR3: CASSFQGDQETQYF
DNA: TGTGCCAGCAGTTTCCAGGGGGATCAAGAGACCCAGTACTTC

D: -
V: TRBV7-9
length: 13
J: TRBJ1-2
size: -
CDR3: CASVSPVNYGYTF
DNA: TGTGCCAGCGTAAGTCCGGTAAACTATGGCTACACCTTC

D: -
V: TRBV6-1
length: 13
J: TRBJ2-2
size: -
CDR3: CATGPANTGELFF
DNA: TGTGCCACCGGCCCAGCCAACACCGGGGAGCTGTTTTTT

D: -
V: TRBV6-6
length: 11
J: TRBJ1-1
size: -
CDR3: CASRAPSEAFF
DNA: TGTGCCAGCAGGGCCCCGAGTGAAGCTTTCTTT

D: -
V: TRBV4-3
length: 14
J: TRBJ1-3
size: few
CDR3: CASSQDWPRSTIYF
DNA: TGCGCCAGCAGCCAAGACTGGCCGCGCAGCACCATATATTTT

D: -
V: TRBV6-2/TRBV6-3
length: 15
J: TRBJ2-3
size: few
CDR3: CASALRGSIADTQYF
DNA: TGTGCCAGCGCCTTACGGGGGAGTATCGCAGATACGCAGTATTTT

D: TRBD2
V: TRBV4-3
length: 16
J: TRBJ2-1
size: -
CDR3: CASSQDLAGARNEQFF
DNA: TGCGCCAGCAGCCAAGATCTAGCGGGAGCTCGGAATGAGCAGTTCTTC

D: TRBD2
V: TRBV7-2
length: 16
J: TRBJ2-3
size: few
CDR3: CASSLVAGGPSDTQYF
DNA: TGTGCCAGCAGCTTAGTGGCGGGAGGGCCCTCAGATACGCAGTATTTT

D: -
V: TRBV3-1
length: 16
J: TRBJ2-1
size: few
CDR3: CASSPLDGYSYNEQFF
DNA: TGTGCCAGCAGCCCCCTGGACGGGTACTCCTACAATGAGCAGTTCTTC

D: -
V: TRBV5-1
length: 13
J: TRBJ1-6
size: -
CDR3: CASSLVYDSPLHF
DNA: TGCGCCAGCAGCTTGGTGTATGATTCACCCCTCCACTTT

D: -
V: TRBV6-2/TRBV6-3
length: 18
J: TRBJ2-1
size: many
CDR3: CASIGSGGRPSSYNEQFF
DNA: TGTGCCAGCATCGGTTCGGGGGGCCGTCCAAGCTCCTACAATGAGCAGTTCTTC

D: TRBD2
V: TRBV6-2/TRBV6-3
length: 15
J: TRBJ2-7
size: -
CDR3: CASREGLAGAYEQYF
DNA: TGTGCCAGCAGGGAGGGACTAGCGGGGGCCTACGAGCAGTACTTC

D: -
V: TRBV9
length: 14
J: TRBJ2-7
size: -
CDR3: CASSVAGSGDEQYF
DNA: TGTGCCAGCAGCGTAGCAGGGTCCGGGGACGAGCAGTACTTC

D: -
V: TRBV7-2
length: 13
J: TRBJ1-2
size: few
CDR3: CASSRNPNYGYTF
DNA: TGTGCCAGCAGCCGGAACCCTAACTATGGCTACACCTTC

D: -
V: TRBV5-1
length: 14
J: TRBJ1-1
size: few
CDR3: CASSLELSNTEAFF
DNA: TGCGCCAGCAGCTTGGAACTTTCGAACACTGAAGCTTTCTTT

D: TRBD1
V: TRBV7-9
length: 15
J: TRBJ1-2
size: -
CDR3: CASSLRDRGLYGYTF
DNA: TGTGCCAGCAGCCTCCGGGACAGGGGACTCTATGGCTACACCTTC

D: -
V: TRBV18
length: 14
J: TRBJ1-5
size: -
CDR3: CASSPGGNQQPQHF
DNA: TGTGCCAGCTCACCAGGTGGGAATCAGCAGCCCCAGCATTTT

D: TRBD1
V: TRBV12-3/TRBV12-4
length: 14
J: TRBJ1-2
size: many
CDR3: CASRMAGGADGYTF
DNA: TGTGCCAGCAGGATGGCAGGGGGCGCGGATGGCTACACCTTC

D: -
V: TRBV5-1
length: 16
J: TRBJ2-2
size: many
CDR3: CASSLTGSSGTGELFF
DNA: TGCGCCAGCAGCTTGACCGGTTCTTCGGGCACCGGGGAGCTGTTTTTT

D: -
V: TRBV9
length: 14
J: TRBJ2-7
size: few
CDR3: CASSVDQVSYEQYF
DNA: TGTGCCAGCAGCGTAGATCAGGTCTCCTACGAGCAGTACTTC

D: -
V: TRBV28
length: 14
J: TRBJ2-5
size: -
CDR3: CASSLSGAVKTQYF
DNA: TGTGCCAGCAGTTTATCCGGTGCCGTGAAGACCCAGTACTTC

D: TRBD2
V: TRBV7-9
length: 16
J: TRBJ2-1
size: few
CDR3: CASSASYAGVMNEQFF
DNA: TGTGCCAGCAGCGCCTCGTATGCGGGAGTGATGAATGAGCAGTTCTTC

D: -
V: TRBV28
length: 15
J: TRBJ2-5
size: few
CDR3: CASSRQADPQETQYF
DNA: TGTGCCAGCAGTAGGCAGGCTGATCCCCAAGAGACCCAGTACTTC

D: -
V: TRBV6-1
length: 15
J: TRBJ1-6
size: few
CDR3: CASTSSSPSNSPLHF
DNA: TGTGCCAGCACCTCTTCTTCCCCCAGTAATTCACCCCTCCACTTT

D: TRBD1
V: TRBV29-1
length: 13
J: TRBJ2-7
size: once
CDR3: CRVQGQGDGEQYF
DNA: TGCCGCGTTCAAGGACAGGGGGATGGTGAGCAGTACTTC

D: -
V: TRBV19
length: 16
J: TRBJ1-5
size: -
CDR3: CASSIRRDRVNQPQHF
DNA: TGTGCCAGTAGTATTCGGCGAGACAGAGTCAATCAGCCCCAGCATTTT

D: -
V: TRBV6-5
length: 14
J: TRBJ2-1
size: few
CDR3: CASSHQRRTIPQFF
DNA: TGTGCCAGCAGTCACCAAAGACGGACAATTCCGCAGTTCTTC

D: TRBD1
V: TRBV6-5
length: 16
J: TRBJ2-3
size: few
CDR3: CASSYLRQGRPDTQYF
DNA: TGTGCCAGCAGTTACCTCCGACAGGGCCGGCCAGATACGCAGTATTTT

D: -
V: TRBV20-1
length: 13
J: TRBJ2-2
size: few
CDR3: CSAIKGTTGELFF
DNA: TGCAGTGCTATCAAAGGGACCACCGGGGAGCTGTTTTTT